These 14 T cell receptor beta chains share one sample of origin, sequenced in a study of CD8+ T cells in alopecia areata. Extraction of RNA preceded its reverse transcription into cDNA, which served as the sequencing template. Generated by immunoSEQ multiplex PCR, the TCRdb table keeps only in-frame clones and is missing some. The sample shows around 140,000 clones, approximately 49% of them seen only once. The specimen was CD4+ T cells sorted from blood, collected at week 0. The receptors come from a human donor with alopecia areata.

CDR3 protein: CAWRQFTWANVLTF. The CDR3 coding sequence is TGTGCCTGGAGACAATTTACGTGGGCCAACGTCCTGACTTTC. The chain employs TRBV30 and TRBJ2-6; D is ambiguous. There are 14 residues in the CDR3. From germline, CDR1 is GTSNPN and CDR2 SVGIG (reference sequence). The V and J ends lost 3 bases and 5 bases respectively, with 11 bases between them.

This chain uses TRBV28 with TRBJ2-5; 7 positions match TRBD1. Trimming cost V 6 bases and J 2 bases; bases outside gene matches: 9. This CDR3 region has 15 residues. Per germline, CDR1 MDHEN and CDR2 SYDVKM. This CDR3 reads CASRRRGQPQETQYF. CDR3 bases: TGTGCCAGCAGACGCCGGGGACAGCCTCAAGAGACCCAGTACTTC.

CDR3 coding DNA: TGTGCCAGTAGTATTGGCGGGTCCTCTGGGGCCAACGTCCTGACTTTC. Translating gives CASSIGGSSGANVLTF. The chain employs TRBV19 and TRBJ2-6; D might be TRBD2 (5 bases). The V and J ends lost 3 bases and 0 bases respectively, with 9 bases between them. CDR1 is LNHDA, CDR2 SQIVND, per germline (reference sequence). The CDR3 length is 16 residues. Looking up the rest from reference TRBV19 and TRBJ2-6 gives the full variable domain: DGGITQSPKYLFRKEGQNVTLSCEQNLNHDAMYWYRQDPGQGLRLIYYSQIVNDFQKGDIAEGYSVSREKKESFPLTVTSAQKNPTAFYLCASSIGGSSGANVLTFGAGSRLTVL.

This clone appeared a few times. The chain couples TRBV4-2 to TRBJ2-7, with 8 nucleotides matching TRBD2. Germline loops: CDR1 LGHNA, CDR2 YNFKEQ. The CDR3 has 15 residues. V lost 3 bases, J lost 4 bases, and 8 bases stayed unmatched. CDR3 sequence reads: CASSQGPGGLYEQYF. The CDR3 DNA follows: TGTGCCAGCAGCCAGGGTCCGGGAGGGCTGTACGAGCAGTACTTC.

This chain joins TRBV29-1 and TRBJ2-3, with D possibly TRBD2 on 6 matching bases. The germline CDR1 and CDR2 sequences are SQVTM and ANQGSEA. Trimming stripped 3 bases from V and 4 bases from J, with 14 bases between. This CDR3 region has 14 residues. CDR3 protein: CSVEGGWEPDTQYF. The CDR3 region has the DNA TGCAGCGTTGAGGGAGGATGGGAACCAGATACGCAGTATTTT.

This sequence joins TRBV18 and TRBJ2-4; 7 bases fit TRBD1. Germline CDR1 reads KGHSH; CDR2 reads LQKENI. The CDR3 is 19 residues long. V gave up 0 bases and J gave up 1 base; unmatched junction bases: 12. CDR3 in DNA: TGTGCCAGCTCACCACCTAGAACCGGGACAGAAGGGGCCAAAAACATTCAGTACTTC. Translated, it gives CASSPPRTGTEGAKNIQYF.

V gene TRBV7-9 combines with J gene TRBJ2-2, with TRBD1 matching over 7 bases. The CDR3 is made up of 14 amino acids. Looked up from germline, CDR1 is SEHNR and CDR2 is FQNEAQ (reference sequence). Trimming cost V 5 bases and J 6 bases; bases outside gene matches: 6. CDR3 in DNA: TGTGCCAGCAGCCGAAGACAGGGTTCCGGGGAGCTGTTTTTT. Encoded protein: CASSRRQGSGELFF.

This chain connects TRBV30 to TRBJ1-1; D is uncertain. CDR1 and CDR2 from the germline V gene are GTSNPN and SVGIG (reference sequence). The CDR3 is made up of 13 amino acids. Trimming took off 2 bases at V and 4 bases at J, with 11 bases between the two ends. CDR3 sequence (DNA): TGTGCCTGGAGTTTAGATGGGAGCACTGAAGCTTTCTTT. Its protein is CAWSLDGSTEAFF.

The chain couples TRBV2 to TRBJ1-5; possibly TRBD1 for D (5 bases). The CDR3 sequence is 14 residues long. Germline loops: CDR1 SNHLY, CDR2 FYNNEI. V gave up 2 bases and J gave up 6 bases, with 11 bases separating them. The CDR3 coding sequence is TGTGCCAGCAGTGAACGTCAGGGCGGTCAGCCCCAGCATTTT. Translating gives CASSERQGGQPQHF.

V usage is TRBV15 and J usage is TRBJ2-5; D not certain. V lost 3 bases, J lost 3 bases, and 5 bases lay in between. CDR1 LNHNV and CDR2 YYDKDF come from the germline V gene (reference sequence). The CDR3 has 12 amino acids. The CDR3 is CATSRPKETQYF. In nucleotides, the CDR3 is TGTGCCACCAGCAGGCCAAAAGAGACCCAGTACTTC.

This clone was counted only a few times. This chain uses TRBV29-1 with TRBJ1-1, with TRBD1 matching over 12 bases. This CDR3 region has 17 residues. CDR1 and CDR2 (germline): SQVTM, ANQGSEA. V shed 6 bases and J 0 bases; nucleotides not matched to a gene: 11. The CDR3 loop reads CSVVSGTGGFMNTEAFF. The CDR3 DNA follows: TGCAGCGTCGTTTCTGGGACAGGGGGCTTCATGAACACTGAAGCTTTCTTT.

This clone has just a few counts. V gene TRBV29-1 combines with J gene TRBJ2-5, with 9 bases fitting TRBD2. J lost 1 base, V lost 6 bases, and 18 bases had no gene match. Germline V lookup: CDR1 SQVTM, CDR2 ANQGSEA. This CDR3 has 18 residues. The CDR3 loop reads CSVAGRLTSGLRQETQYF. The CDR3 nucleotides read TGCAGCGTGGCGGGACGCTTAACTAGCGGGCTCCGCCAAGAGACCCAGTACTTC.

The gene calls are TRBV18 and TRBJ2-3, with D possibly TRBD1 on 5 matching bases. Trimming pared 3 bases from V and 10 bases from J, leaving 17 bases between. Germline values: CDR1 KGHSH, CDR2 LQKENI. This CDR3 spans 14 amino acids. DNA for the CDR3: TGTGCCAGCTCACCTGACAGTAGTAAGCTCGCGCAGTATTTT. It yields the protein CASSPDSSKLAQYF.

The chain is built from TRBV5-1 and TRBJ2-5; D unclear. CDR1 is SGHRS and CDR2 is YFSETQ in the germline V gene. Trimming shortened V by 0 bases and J by 2 bases, and 8 bases separated the two germline ends. CDR3 length: 14 residues. The CDR3 region has the DNA TGCGCCAGCAGCTTGGGGCAGATACAAGAGACCCAGTACTTC. Translating gives CASSLGQIQETQYF.